Shown below are 11 T cell receptor beta chains from a single sample sequenced in a study of cytomegalovirus exposure and HLA in healthy donors. With 60 Vbeta and 13 Jbeta primers, the PCR was carried out. TCRdb's copy holds only in-frame clones and misses some; the assay was immunoSEQ multiplex PCR. The sample includes about 160,000 clones, about 88% of them seen just once. Sample: PBMCs. These receptors originate from a woman aged 18-30 years in good health and CMV-seronegative.

CDR3 region: CASSQRPDEGLNEQFF. The CDR3, as DNA: TGCGCCAGCAGCCAACGGCCGGACGAGGGCCTCAATGAGCAGTTCTTC. The chain combines TRBV4-1 with TRBJ2-1; a possible D gene is TRBD2 (5 bases). The CDR3 has 16 residues. Trimming pared 2 bases from V and 6 bases from J, leaving 17 bases between. Germline V gene lookup returns CDR1 MGHRA and CDR2 YSYEKL.

The DNA of the CDR3 is TGTGCCAGCAGCCCTCAAGACTCACGCAACCTCCCAGATACGCAGTATTTT. As protein: CASSPQDSRNLPDTQYF. The rearrangement uses TRBV9 and TRBJ2-3; unclear D gene. This CDR3 spans 17 amino acids. V lost 4 bases and J 4 bases, leaving 22 bases between the germline ends. CDR1 and CDR2 (germline): SGDLS, YYNGEE.

This clone showed up just a few times. V usage is TRBV6-5 and J usage is TRBJ1-1; D is ambiguous. Germline V lookup: CDR1 MNHEY, CDR2 SVGAGI. The V end was cut by 0 bases, the J end by 4 bases, with 9 bases between. This CDR3 spans 14 amino acids. Here the CDR3 reads CASSYSRGSTEAFF. As DNA, the CDR3 is TGTGCCAGCAGTTACTCGAGAGGGAGCACTGAAGCTTTCTTT.

The chain has TRBV5-6 and TRBJ1-2; 7 positions match TRBD1. Germline V gene data show CDR1 as SGHDT and CDR2 as YYEEEE. The CDR3 has 14 residues. V shed 1 base, J shed 4 bases, and the junction held 4 bases outside the gene matches. In DNA form, the CDR3 reads TGTGCCAGCAGCTTGTGGGCAGGGGGCTATGGCTACACCTTC. Protein sequence: CASSLWAGGYGYTF.

The chain is built from TRBV6-4 and TRBJ1-4; D is unresolved. The germline V gene encodes CDR1 MRHNA and CDR2 SNTAGT. V was cut by 0 bases and J by 2 bases, with 7 bases left in between. The CDR3 covers 15 residues. The CDR3 DNA reads TGTGCCAGCAGTGACTCTGTACAGACTAATGAAAAACTGTTTTTT. This encodes CASSDSVQTNEKLFF.

This chain connects TRBV27 to TRBJ1-2; D not resolved. There are 13 residues in the CDR3. The V gene's germline CDR1 is MNHEY and CDR2 SMNVEV (reference sequence). The V end lost 3 bases, the J end lost 2 bases, and 7 bases lay between the germline ends. CDR3 in DNA: TGTGCCAGCAGTTTGGAGCGAAACTATGGCTACACCTTC. Residues: CASSLERNYGYTF.

The chain recombines TRBV7-8 with TRBJ2-2, with D hard to call. The ends were cut back, 4 bases at V and 4 bases at J, with 4 bases in the middle. The CDR3 extends over 12 amino acids. Germline lookup yields CDR1 SGHVS and CDR2 FQNEAQ. CDR3 sequence: CASSSFTGELFF. CDR3 bases: TGTGCCAGCAGCTCGTTCACCGGGGAGCTGTTTTTT.

J is TRBJ2-3 and V is TRBV4-1; weak D call: TRBD2 (5 bases). Trimming cost V 1 base and J 5 bases, with 7 bases left between them. From germline, CDR1 is MGHRA and CDR2 YSYEKL. The CDR3 has 13 residues. For the CDR3, the DNA is TGCGCCAGCAGCCAAGGAGGGATAGATACGCAGTATTTT. Amino acid sequence: CASSQGGIDTQYF.

The rearrangement uses TRBV6-1 and TRBJ2-5; 7 bases map to TRBD2. CDR1 and CDR2 from the germline V gene are MNHNS and SASEGT. V trimming: 0 bases; J trimming: 4 bases; junction bases outside the gene matches: 5. The CDR3 totals 15 residues. For the CDR3, the DNA is TGTGCCAGCAGTGAAGCTGCGGGCGGGGGAGAGACCCAGTACTTC. As protein: CASSEAAGGGETQYF.

CDR3 region: CATRHLQGNTEAFF. Written as DNA, the CDR3 is TGTGCCACAAGACACCTACAGGGGAACACTGAAGCTTTCTTT. This chain uses TRBV27 with TRBJ1-1; tentative D call: TRBD1 (6 bases). Germline values: CDR1 MNHEY, CDR2 SMNVEV (reference sequence). The ends were cut back, 10 bases at V and 1 base at J, with 16 bases in the middle. The CDR3 runs to 14 residues.

The chain links TRBV11-2 to TRBJ2-1; 9 bases line up with TRBD2. The germline V gene encodes CDR1 SGHAT and CDR2 FQNNGV. J was trimmed by 3 bases and V by 6 bases; bases with no gene match: 6. The CDR3 spans 15 residues. The CDR3 reads CASRPGTSFYNEQFF. The CDR3 bases are TGTGCCAGCAGACCCGGGACTAGCTTCTACAATGAGCAGTTCTTC.